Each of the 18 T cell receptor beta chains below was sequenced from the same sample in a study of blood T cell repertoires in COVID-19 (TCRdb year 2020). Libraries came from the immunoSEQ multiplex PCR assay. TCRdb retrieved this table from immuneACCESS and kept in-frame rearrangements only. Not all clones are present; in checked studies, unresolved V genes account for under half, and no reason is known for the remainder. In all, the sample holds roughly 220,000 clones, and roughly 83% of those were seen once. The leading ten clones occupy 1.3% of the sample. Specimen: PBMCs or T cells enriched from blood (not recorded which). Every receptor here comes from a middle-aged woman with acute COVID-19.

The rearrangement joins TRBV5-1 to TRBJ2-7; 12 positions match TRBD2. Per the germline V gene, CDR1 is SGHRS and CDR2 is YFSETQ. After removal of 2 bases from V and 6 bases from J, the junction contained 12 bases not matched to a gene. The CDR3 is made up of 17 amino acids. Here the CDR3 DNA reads TGCGCCAGCAGCTTAAGGACTAGCGGGACTACTCGAAGCGAGCAGTACTTC. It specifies CASSLRTSGTTRSEQYF.

CDR3 coding DNA: TGTGCCAGCAGCAAATGGAAGACAGGGCAGGGCACTGAAGCTTTCTTT. Residues: CASSKWKTGQGTEAFF. The rearrangement links TRBV21-1 to TRBJ1-1; the D segment call TRBD1 is taken from the table without a DNA check. TRBV21-1 is a listed pseudogene. The CDR3 is 16 residues long.

The CDR3 DNA reads TGTGCCAGCAGCCTGGGGCTGGCTGGCTACACCTTC. Its protein is CASSLGLAGYTF. The chain combines TRBV5-4 with TRBJ1-2, with D possibly matching TRBD1 (5 bases). The germline CDR1 and CDR2 sequences are SGHNT and YYREEE (reference sequence). CDR3 length: 12 amino acids. V gave up 4 bases and J gave up 7 bases, with 11 bases separating them.

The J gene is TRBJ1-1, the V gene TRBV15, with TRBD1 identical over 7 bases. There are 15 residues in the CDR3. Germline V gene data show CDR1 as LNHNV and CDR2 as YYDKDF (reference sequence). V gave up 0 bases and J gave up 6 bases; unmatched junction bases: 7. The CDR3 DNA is TGTGCCACCAGCAGAGATCATTACAGGGGCGCTGAAGCTTTCTTT. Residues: CATSRDHYRGAEAFF. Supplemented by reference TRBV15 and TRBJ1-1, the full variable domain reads DAMVIQNPRYQVTQFGKPVTLSCSQTLNHNVMYWYQQKSSQAPKLLFHYYDKDFNNEADTPDNFQSRRPNTSFCFLDIRSPGLGDTAMYLCATSRDHYRGAEAFFGQGTRLTVV.

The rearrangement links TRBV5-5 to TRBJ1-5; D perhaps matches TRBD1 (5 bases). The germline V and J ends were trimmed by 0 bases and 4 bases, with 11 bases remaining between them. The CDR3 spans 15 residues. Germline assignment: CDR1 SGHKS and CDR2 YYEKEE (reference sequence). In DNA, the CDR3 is TGTGCCAGCAGCTTGGTTGGGACTCCGAATCAGCCCCAGCATTTT. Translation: CASSLVGTPNQPQHF.

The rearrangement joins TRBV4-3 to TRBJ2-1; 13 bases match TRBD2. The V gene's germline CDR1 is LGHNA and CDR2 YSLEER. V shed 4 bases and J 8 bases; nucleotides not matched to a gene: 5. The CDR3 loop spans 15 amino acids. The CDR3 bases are TGCGCCAGCAGCCTGGGGACTAGCGGGGCCGATGAGCAGTTCTTC. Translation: CASSLGTSGADEQFF.

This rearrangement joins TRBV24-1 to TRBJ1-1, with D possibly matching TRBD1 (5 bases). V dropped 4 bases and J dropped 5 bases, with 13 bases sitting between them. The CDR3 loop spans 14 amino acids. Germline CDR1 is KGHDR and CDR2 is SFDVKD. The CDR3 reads CATSDRGGRTEAFF. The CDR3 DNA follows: TGTGCCACCAGTGACCGCGGGGGGAGGACTGAAGCTTTCTTT.

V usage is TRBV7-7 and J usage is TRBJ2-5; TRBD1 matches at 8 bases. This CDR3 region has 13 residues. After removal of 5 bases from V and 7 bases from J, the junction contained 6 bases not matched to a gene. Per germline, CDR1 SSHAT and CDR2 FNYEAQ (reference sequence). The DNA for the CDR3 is TGTGCCAGCAGCCCCCGACAGGGGCGGACCCAGTACTTC. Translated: CASSPRQGRTQYF.

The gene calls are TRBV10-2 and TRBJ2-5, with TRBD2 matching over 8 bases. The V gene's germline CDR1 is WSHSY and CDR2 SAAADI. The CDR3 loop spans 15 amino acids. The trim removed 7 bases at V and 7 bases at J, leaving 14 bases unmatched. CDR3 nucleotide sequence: TGCGCCAGCACTGATAGCGGGGCCGTTGTATCGACCCAGTACTTC. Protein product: CASTDSGAVVSTQYF.

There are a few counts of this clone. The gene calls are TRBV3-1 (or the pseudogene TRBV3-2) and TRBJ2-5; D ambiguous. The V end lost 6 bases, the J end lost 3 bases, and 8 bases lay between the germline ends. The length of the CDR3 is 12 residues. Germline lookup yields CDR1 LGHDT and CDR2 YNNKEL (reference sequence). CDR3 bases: TGTGCCAGCAGATCCTCGGAAGAGACCCAGTACTTC. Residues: CASRSSEETQYF.

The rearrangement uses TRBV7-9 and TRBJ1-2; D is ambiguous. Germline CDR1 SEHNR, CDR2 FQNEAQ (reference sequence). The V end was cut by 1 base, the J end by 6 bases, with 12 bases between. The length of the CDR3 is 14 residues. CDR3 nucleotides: TGTGCCAGCAGCTTAGGGGAGGTCCCCCATGGCTACACCTTC. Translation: CASSLGEVPHGYTF.

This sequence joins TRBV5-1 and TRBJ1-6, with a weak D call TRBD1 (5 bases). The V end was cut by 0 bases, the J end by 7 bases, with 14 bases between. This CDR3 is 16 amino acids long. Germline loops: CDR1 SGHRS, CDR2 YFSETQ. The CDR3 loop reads CASSLDPGGKNSPLHF. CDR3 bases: TGCGCCAGCAGCTTGGATCCGGGGGGAAAGAATTCACCCCTCCACTTT.

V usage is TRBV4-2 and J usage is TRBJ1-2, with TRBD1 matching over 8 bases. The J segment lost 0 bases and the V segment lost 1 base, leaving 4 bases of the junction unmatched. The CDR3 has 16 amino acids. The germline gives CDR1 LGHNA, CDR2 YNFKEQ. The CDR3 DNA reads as TGTGCCAGCAGCCAAGGATCGGACAGGGCTAACTATGGCTACACCTTC. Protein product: CASSQGSDRANYGYTF.

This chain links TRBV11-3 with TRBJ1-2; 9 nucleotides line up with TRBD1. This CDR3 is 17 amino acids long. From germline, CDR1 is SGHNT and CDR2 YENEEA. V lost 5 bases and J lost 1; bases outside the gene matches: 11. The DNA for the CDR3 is TGTGCCAGCAGCCCCCGGACAGGGGAGGGGGTTAACTATGGCTACACCTTC. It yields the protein CASSPRTGEGVNYGYTF.

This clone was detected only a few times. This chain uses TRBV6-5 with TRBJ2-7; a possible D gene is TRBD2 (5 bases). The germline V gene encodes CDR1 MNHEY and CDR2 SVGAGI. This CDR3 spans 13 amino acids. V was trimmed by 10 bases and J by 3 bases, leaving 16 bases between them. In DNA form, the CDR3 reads TGTGCCACCCGAGACCGGAGGTTCTACGAGCAGTACTTC. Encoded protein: CATRDRRFYEQYF.

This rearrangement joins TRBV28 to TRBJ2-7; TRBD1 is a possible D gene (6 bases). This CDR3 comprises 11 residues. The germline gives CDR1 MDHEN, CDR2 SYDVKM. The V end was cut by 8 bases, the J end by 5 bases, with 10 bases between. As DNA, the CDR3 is TGTGCCAGCTTGGGGGCGGACGAGCAGTACTTC. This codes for CASLGADEQYF.

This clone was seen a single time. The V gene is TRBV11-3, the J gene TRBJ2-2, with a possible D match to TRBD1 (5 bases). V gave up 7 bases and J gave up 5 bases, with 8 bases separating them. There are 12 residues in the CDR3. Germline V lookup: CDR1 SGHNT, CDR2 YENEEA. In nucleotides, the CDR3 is TGTGCCAGCACTTCAGGGACCGGGGAGCTGTTTTTT. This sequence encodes CASTSGTGELFF.

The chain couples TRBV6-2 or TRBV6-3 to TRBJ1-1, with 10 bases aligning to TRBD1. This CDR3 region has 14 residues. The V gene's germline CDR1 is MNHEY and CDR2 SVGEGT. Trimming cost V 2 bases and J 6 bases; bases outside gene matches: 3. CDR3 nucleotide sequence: TGTGCCAGCAGTTACACCGGACAGGGGGCTGAAGCTTTCTTT. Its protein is CASSYTGQGAEAFF.